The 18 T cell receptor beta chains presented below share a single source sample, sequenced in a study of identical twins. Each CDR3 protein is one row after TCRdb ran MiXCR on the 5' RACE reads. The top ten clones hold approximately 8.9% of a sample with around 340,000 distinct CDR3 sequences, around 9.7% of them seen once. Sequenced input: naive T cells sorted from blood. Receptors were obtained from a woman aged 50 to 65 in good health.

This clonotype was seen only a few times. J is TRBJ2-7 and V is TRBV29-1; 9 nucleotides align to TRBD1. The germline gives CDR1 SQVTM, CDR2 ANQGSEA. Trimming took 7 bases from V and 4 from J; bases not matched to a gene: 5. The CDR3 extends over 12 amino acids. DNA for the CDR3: TGCAGCGGACAGGGGGATGGGTACGAGCAGTACTTC. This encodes CSGQGDGYEQYF.

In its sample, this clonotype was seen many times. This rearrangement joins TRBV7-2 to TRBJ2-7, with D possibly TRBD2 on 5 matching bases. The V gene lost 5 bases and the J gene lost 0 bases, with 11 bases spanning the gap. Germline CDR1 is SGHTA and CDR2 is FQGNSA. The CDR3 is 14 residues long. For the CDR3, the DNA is TGTGCCAGCAGCGTCGGAGGAAGCTCCTACGAGCAGTACGTC. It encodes CASSVGGSSYEQYV.

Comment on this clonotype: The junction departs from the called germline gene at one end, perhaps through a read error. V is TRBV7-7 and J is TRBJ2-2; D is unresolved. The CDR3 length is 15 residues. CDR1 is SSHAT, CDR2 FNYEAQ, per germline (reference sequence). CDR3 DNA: TGTGCTAGCAGCCAAACTGACTCCGGCACCGGGGAGCTGTTTTTT. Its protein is CASSQTDSGTGELFF.

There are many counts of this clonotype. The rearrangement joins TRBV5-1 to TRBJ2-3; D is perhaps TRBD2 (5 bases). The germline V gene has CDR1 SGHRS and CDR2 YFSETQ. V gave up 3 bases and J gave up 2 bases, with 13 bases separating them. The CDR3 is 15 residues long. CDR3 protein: CASSWNDYSTDTQYF. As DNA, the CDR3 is TGCGCCAGCAGCTGGAACGACTATTCCACAGATACGCAGTATTTT.

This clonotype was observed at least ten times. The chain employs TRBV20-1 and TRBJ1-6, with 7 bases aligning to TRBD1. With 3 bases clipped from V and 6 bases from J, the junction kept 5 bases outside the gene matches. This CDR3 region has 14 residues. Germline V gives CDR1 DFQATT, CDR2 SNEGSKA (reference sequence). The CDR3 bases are TGCAGTGCTAGTTGGCAGGGGGTTAATTCACCCCTCCACTTT. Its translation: CSASWQGVNSPLHF.

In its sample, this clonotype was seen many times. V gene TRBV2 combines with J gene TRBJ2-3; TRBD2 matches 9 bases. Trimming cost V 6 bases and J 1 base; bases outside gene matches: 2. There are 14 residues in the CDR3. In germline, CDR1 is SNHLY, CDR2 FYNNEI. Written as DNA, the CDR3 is TGTGCCAGCAGATTAGCGGGAGGCACAGATACGCAGTATTTT. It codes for CASRLAGGTDTQYF.

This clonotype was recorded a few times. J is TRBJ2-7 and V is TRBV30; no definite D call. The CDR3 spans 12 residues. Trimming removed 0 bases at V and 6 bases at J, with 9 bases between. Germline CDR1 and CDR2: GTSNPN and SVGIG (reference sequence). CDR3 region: CAWSVGVGEQYF. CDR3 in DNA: TGTGCCTGGAGTGTTGGGGTGGGCGAGCAGTACTTC.

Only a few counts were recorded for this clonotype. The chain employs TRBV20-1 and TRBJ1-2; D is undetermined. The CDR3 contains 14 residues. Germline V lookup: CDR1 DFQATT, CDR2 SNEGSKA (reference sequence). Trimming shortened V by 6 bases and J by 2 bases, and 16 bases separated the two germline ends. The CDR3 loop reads CSASEPRGNYGYTF. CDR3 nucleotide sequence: TGCAGTGCCAGCGAGCCAAGAGGCAACTATGGCTACACCTTC.

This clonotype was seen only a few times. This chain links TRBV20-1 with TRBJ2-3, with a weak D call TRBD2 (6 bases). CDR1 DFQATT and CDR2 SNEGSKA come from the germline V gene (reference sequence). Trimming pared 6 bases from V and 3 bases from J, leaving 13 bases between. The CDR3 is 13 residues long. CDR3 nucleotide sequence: TGCAGTGCGTCGGGACTTACAACAGATACGCAGTATTTT. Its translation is CSASGLTTDTQYF.

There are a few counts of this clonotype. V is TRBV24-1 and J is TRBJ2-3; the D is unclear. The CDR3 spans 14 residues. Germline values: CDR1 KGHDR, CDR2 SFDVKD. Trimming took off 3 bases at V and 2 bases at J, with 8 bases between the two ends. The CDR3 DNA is TGTGCCACCAGTGATCAAGTCTCCACAGATACGCAGTATTTT. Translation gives CATSDQVSTDTQYF.

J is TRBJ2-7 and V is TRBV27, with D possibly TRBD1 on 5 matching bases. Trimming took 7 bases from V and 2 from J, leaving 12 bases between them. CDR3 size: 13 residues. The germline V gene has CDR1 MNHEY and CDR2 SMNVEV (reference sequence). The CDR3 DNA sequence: TGTGCCAGCAAAACAGACAGAGCCTACGAGCAGTACGTC. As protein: CASKTDRAYEQYV.

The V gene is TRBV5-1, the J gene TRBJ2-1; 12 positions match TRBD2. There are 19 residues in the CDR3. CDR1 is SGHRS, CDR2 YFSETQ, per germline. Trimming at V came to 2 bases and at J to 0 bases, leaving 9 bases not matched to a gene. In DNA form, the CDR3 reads TGCGCCAGCAGCTTATCGGGACTAGCGGGCTTGAGCTCCTACAATGAGCAGTTCTTC. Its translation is CASSLSGLAGLSSYNEQFF. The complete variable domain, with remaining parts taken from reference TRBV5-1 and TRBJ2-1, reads KAGVTQTPRYLIKTRGQQVTLSCSPISGHRSVSWYQQTPGQGLQFLFEYFSETQRNKGNFPGRFSGRQFSNSRSEMNVSTLELGDSALYLCASSLSGLAGLSSYNEQFFGPGTRLTVL.

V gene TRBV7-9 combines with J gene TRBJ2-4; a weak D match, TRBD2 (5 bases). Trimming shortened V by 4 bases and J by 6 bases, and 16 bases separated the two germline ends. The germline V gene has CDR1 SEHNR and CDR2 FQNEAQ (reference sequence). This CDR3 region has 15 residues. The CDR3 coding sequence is TGTGCCAGCAGCTCTAAGCGGCTCGACGTAAACATTCAGTACTTC. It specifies CASSSKRLDVNIQYF. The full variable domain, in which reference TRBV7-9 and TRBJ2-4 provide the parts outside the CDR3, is DTGVSQNPRHKITKRGQNVTFRCDPISEHNRLYWYRQTLGQGPEFLTYFQNEAQLEKSRLLSDRFSAERPKGSFSTLEIQRTEQGDSAMYLCASSSKRLDVNIQYFGAGTRLSVL.

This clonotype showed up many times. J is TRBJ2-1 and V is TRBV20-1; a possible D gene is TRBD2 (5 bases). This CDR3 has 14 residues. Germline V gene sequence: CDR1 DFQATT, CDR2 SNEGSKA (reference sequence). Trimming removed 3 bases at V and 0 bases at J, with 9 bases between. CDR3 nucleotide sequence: TGCAGTGCTAGGGTTAGCGTCTCCTACAATGAGCAGTTCTTC. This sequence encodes CSARVSVSYNEQFF.

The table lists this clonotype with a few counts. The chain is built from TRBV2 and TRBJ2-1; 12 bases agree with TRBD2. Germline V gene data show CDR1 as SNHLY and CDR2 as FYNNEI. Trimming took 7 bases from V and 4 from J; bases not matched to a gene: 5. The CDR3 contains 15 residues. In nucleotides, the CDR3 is TGTGCCAGCAAAGGAGGACTAGCGGGGTACAATGAGCAGTTCTTC. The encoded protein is CASKGGLAGYNEQFF. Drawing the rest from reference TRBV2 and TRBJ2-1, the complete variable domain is EPEVTQTPSHQVTQMGQEVILRCVPISNHLYFYWYRQILGQKVEFLVSFYNNEISEKSEIFDDQFSVERPDGSNFTLKIRSTKLEDSAMYFCASKGGLAGYNEQFFGPGTRLTVL.

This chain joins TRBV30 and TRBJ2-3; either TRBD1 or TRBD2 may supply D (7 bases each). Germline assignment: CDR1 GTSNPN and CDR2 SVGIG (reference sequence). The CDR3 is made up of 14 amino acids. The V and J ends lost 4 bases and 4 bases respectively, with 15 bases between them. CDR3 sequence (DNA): TGTGCCTGGAAAGGGAGGGGGCGAGCAGATACGCAGTATTTT. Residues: CAWKGRGRADTQYF.

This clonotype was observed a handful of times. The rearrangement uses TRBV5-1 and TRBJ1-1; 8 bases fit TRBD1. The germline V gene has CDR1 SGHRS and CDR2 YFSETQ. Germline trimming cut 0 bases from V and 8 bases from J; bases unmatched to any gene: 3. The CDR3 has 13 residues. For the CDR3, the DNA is TGCGCCAGCAGCTTGGTCCAGGGGGCCGAAGCTTTCTTT. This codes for CASSLVQGAEAFF.

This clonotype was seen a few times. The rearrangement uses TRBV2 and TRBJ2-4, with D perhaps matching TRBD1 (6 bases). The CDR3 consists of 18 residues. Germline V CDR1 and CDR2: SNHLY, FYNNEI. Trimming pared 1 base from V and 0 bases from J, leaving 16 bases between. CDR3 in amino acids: CASSEGLTGRLAKNIQYF. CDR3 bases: TGTGCCAGCAGTGAAGGACTTACAGGGCGGCTAGCCAAAAACATTCAGTACTTC.